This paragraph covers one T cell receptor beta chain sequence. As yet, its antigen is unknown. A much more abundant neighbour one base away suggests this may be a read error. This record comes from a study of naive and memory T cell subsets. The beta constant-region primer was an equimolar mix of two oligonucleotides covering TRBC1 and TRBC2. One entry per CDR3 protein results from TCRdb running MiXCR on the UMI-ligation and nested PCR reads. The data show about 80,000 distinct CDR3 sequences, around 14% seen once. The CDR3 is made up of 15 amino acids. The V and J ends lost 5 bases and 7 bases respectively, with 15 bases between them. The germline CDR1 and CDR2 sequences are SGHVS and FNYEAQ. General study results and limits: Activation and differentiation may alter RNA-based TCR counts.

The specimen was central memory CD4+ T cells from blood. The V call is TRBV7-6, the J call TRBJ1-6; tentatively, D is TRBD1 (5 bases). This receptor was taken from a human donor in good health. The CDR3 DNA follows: TGTGCCAGCAGCCAGACAGACTACTTCAATTCACCCCTCCACTTT. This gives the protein CASSQTDYFNSPLHF.